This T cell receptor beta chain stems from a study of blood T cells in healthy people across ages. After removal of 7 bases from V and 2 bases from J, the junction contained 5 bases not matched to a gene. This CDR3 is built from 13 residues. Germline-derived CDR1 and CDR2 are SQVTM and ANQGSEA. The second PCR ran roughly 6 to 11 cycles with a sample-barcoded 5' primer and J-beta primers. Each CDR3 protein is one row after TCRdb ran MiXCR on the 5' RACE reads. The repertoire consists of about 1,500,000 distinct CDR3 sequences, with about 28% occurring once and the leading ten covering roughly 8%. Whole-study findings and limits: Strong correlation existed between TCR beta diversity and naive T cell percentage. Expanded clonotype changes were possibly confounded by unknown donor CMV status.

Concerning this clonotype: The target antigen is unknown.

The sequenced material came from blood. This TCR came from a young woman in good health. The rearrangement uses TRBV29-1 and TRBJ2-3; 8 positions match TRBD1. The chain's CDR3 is CSAGGRFTDTQYF. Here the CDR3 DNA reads TGCAGCGCAGGGGGCCGTTTCACAGATACGCAGTATTTT.